Following are 9 T cell receptor beta chains from one sample sequenced in a study of cytomegalovirus exposure and HLA in healthy donors. Researchers ran the PCR with 60 Vbeta and 13 Jbeta primers. Produced via immunoSEQ multiplex PCR; TCRdb's table is partial and in-frame only. The table has 150,000 or so clones, roughly 70% seen once. The sequencing sample was made of PBMCs. These TCRs come from a man aged 25 to 45 in good health and CMV-seronegative.

The J gene is TRBJ1-1, the V gene TRBV18, with D perhaps matching TRBD1 (6 bases). Germline values: CDR1 KGHSH, CDR2 LQKENI. Trimming took 4 bases from V and 6 from J, leaving 12 bases between them. This CDR3 has 13 residues. Here the CDR3 DNA reads TGTGCCAGCTCACGGGCAGGGGATCCTGAAGCTTTCTTT. It yields the protein CASSRAGDPEAFF. The complete variable domain, with remaining parts taken from reference TRBV18 and TRBJ1-1, reads NAGVMQNPRHLVRRRGQEARLRCSPMKGHSHVYWYRQLPEEGLKFMVYLQKENIIDESGMPKERFSAEFPKEGPSILRIQQVVRGDSAAYFCASSRAGDPEAFFGQGTRLTVV.

The V gene is TRBV25-1, the J gene TRBJ2-5, with D possibly TRBD1 on 5 matching bases. TRBJ2-7 explains the end of the DNA better; the J call may be wrong. There are 14 residues in the CDR3. Germline V lookup: CDR1 MGHDK, CDR2 SYGVNS. The CDR3 DNA reads TGTGCCAGCAGTGAATTAGGGGTATCCTACGAGCAGTACTTC. Encoded protein: CASSELGVSYEQYF.

The rearrangement links TRBV7-9 to TRBJ1-6; 7 nucleotides line up with TRBD1. The CDR3 consists of 14 residues. Germline CDR1 reads SEHNR; CDR2 reads FQNEAQ (reference sequence). The V segment lost 5 bases and the J segment 7 bases; nucleotides outside the gene matches: 5. The CDR3 spells CASSKGTVNSPLHF. As DNA, the CDR3 is TGTGCCAGCAGCAAAGGGACAGTAAATTCACCCCTCCACTTT.

V gene TRBV19 combines with J gene TRBJ1-5; D is possibly TRBD1 (6 bases). V was clipped by 5 bases and J by 7 bases, with 15 bases between them. This CDR3 has 14 amino acids. Germline V gene sequence: CDR1 LNHDA, CDR2 SQIVND (reference sequence). The CDR3 reads CASSQKGVGQPQHF. CDR3 bases: TGTGCCAGTAGTCAGAAGGGGGTCGGGCAGCCCCAGCATTTT.

The J gene is TRBJ2-6, the V gene TRBV28; D is unresolved. The CDR3 contains 16 residues. V shed 10 bases and J shed 0 bases, with 16 bases lying between them. The germline CDR1 and CDR2 sequences are MDHEN and SYDVKM. The chain's CDR3 is CATKRDTNSGANVLTF. CDR3 DNA sequence: TGTGCCACCAAACGAGACACCAACTCTGGGGCCAACGTCCTGACTTTC.

This clone has a handful of counts. The chain uses TRBV7-9 and TRBJ2-5; D is perhaps TRBD2 (6 bases). The CDR3 has 14 residues. V lost 4 bases to trimming and J lost 5 bases, with 14 bases between them. Germline V gene data show CDR1 as SEHNR and CDR2 as FQNEAQ (reference sequence). Here the CDR3 reads CASSYGGPQETQYF. CDR3 nucleotide sequence: TGTGCCAGCAGCTACGGAGGGCCCCAGGAGACCCAGTACTTC. The entire variable domain, with the rest obtained from reference TRBV7-9 and TRBJ2-5, is as follows: DTGVSQNPRHKITKRGQNVTFRCDPISEHNRLYWYRQTLGQGPEFLTYFQNEAQLEKSRLLSDRFSAERPKGSFSTLEIQRTEQGDSAMYLCASSYGGPQETQYFGPGTRLLVL.

This chain links TRBV4-1 with TRBJ2-1; TRBD2 matches at 7 bases. The V gene end was trimmed by 0 bases and the J gene end by 0 bases; junction bases not matched to a gene: 5. Germline values: CDR1 MGHRA, CDR2 YSYEKL. The CDR3 extends over 17 amino acids. For the CDR3, the DNA is TGCGCCAGCAGCCAAGAGGCCGGGGGGAGCTCCTACAATGAGCAGTTCTTC. Its protein is CASSQEAGGSSYNEQFF.

This chain uses TRBV28 with TRBJ2-7, with TRBD2 as a possible D gene (5 bases). This CDR3 comprises 14 residues. V gave up 3 bases and J gave up 4 bases, with 13 bases separating them. CDR1 is MDHEN, CDR2 SYDVKM, per germline. The CDR3 is CASSFNGGEYEQYF. As DNA, the CDR3 is TGTGCCAGCAGTTTTAACGGAGGAGAGTACGAGCAGTACTTC.

The rearrangement joins TRBV7-9 to TRBJ1-2; tentatively, D is TRBD1 (5 bases). Germline loops: CDR1 SEHNR, CDR2 FQNEAQ (reference sequence). V was cut by 0 bases and J by 6 bases, with 11 bases left in between. The CDR3 is made up of 14 amino acids. CDR3 sequence (DNA): TGTGCCAGCAGCTTAGCCGGGCCCAGGGATGGCTACACCTTC. Encoded protein: CASSLAGPRDGYTF. Based on the CDR3 plus reference TRBV7-9 and TRBJ1-2, the full variable domain is DTGVSQNPRHKITKRGQNVTFRCDPISEHNRLYWYRQTLGQGPEFLTYFQNEAQLEKSRLLSDRFSAERPKGSFSTLEIQRTEQGDSAMYLCASSLAGPRDGYTFGSGTRLTVV.